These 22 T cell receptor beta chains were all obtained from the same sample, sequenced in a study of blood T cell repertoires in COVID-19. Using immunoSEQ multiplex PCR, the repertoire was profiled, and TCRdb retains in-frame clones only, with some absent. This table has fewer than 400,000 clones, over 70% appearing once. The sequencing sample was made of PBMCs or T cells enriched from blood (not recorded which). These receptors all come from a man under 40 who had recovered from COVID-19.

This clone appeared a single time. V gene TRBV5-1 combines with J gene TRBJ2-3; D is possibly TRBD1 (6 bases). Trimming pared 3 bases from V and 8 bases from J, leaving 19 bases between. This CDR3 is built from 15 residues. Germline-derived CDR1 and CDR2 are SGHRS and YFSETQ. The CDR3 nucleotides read TGCGCCAGCAGCTGGAGCGACAGGTACAAGGGTACGCAGTATTTT. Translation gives CASSWSDRYKGTQYF.

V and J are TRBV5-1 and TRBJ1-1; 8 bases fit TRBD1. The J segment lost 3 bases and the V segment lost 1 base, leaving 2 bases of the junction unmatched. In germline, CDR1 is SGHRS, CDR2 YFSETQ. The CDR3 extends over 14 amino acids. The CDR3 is CASSLQGAYTEAFF. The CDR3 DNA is TGCGCCAGCAGCTTGCAGGGGGCTTACACTGAAGCTTTCTTT.

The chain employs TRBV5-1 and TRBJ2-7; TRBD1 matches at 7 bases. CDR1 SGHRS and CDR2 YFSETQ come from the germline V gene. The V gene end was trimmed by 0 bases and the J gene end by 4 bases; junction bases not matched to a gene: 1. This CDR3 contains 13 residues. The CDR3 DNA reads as TGCGCCAGCAGCTTGGGGGGACAGTACGAGCAGTACTTC. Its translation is CASSLGGQYEQYF.

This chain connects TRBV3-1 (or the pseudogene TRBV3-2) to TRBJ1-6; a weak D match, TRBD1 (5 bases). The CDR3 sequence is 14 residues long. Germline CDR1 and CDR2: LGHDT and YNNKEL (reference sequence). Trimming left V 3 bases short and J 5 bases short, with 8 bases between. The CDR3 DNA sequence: TGTGCCAGCAGCCAGCAGGGTGATAATTCACCCCTCCACTTT. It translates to CASSQQGDNSPLHF.

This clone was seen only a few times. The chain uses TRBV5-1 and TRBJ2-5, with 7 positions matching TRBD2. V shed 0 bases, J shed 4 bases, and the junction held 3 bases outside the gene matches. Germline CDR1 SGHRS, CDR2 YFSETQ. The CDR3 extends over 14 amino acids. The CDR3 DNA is TGCGCCAGCAGCTTGGGTGGGAGGGCAGAGACCCAGTACTTC. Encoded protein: CASSLGGRAETQYF.

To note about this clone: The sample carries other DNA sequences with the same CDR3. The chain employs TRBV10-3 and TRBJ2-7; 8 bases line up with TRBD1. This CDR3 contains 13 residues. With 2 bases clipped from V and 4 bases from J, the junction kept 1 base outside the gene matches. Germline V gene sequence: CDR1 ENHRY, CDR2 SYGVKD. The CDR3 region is CAISEGQGYEQYF. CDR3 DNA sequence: TGTGCCATCAGTGAGGGACAGGGATACGAGCAGTACTTC.

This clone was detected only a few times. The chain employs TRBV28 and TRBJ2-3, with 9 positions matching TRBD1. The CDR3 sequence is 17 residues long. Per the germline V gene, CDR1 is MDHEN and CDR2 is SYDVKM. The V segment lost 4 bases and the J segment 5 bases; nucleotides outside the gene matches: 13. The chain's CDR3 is CASSSVWGQGLRDTQYF. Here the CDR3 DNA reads TGTGCCAGCAGTTCGGTCTGGGGACAGGGTTTAAGAGATACGCAGTATTTT.

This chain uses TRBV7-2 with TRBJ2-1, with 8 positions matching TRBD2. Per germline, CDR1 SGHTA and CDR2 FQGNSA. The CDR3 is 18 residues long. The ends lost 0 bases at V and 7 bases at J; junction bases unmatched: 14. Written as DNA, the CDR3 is TGTGCCAGCAGCTTAGCGGGGCGGGGGGCGCCTTTGCGAAATGAGCAGTTCTTC. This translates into CASSLAGRGAPLRNEQFF.

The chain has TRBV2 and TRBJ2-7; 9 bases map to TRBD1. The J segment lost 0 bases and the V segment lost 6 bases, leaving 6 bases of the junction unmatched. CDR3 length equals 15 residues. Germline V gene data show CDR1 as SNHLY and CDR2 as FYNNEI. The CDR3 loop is CASSGTGRSSYEQYF. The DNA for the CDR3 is TGTGCCAGCAGCGGGACAGGGAGAAGCTCCTACGAGCAGTACTTC.

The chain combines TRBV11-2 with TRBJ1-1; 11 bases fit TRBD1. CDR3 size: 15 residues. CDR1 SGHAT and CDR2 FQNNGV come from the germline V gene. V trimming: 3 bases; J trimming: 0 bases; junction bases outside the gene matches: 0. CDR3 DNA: TGTGCCAGCAGCTTGGGACAGGGGGTGAACACTGAAGCTTTCTTT. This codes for CASSLGQGVNTEAFF.

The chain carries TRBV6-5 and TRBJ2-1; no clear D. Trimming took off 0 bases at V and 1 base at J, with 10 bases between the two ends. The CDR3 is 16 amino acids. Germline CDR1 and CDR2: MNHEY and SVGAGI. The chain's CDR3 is CASSYSSILSYNEQFF. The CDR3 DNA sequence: TGTGCCAGCAGTTACTCGAGTATCTTATCCTACAATGAGCAGTTCTTC.

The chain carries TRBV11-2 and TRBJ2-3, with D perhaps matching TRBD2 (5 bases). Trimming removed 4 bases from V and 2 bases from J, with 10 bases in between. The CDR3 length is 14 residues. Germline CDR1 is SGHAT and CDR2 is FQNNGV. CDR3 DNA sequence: TGTGCCAGCAGCTCGGAGCGGTTCACAGATACGCAGTATTTT. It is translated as CASSSERFTDTQYF.

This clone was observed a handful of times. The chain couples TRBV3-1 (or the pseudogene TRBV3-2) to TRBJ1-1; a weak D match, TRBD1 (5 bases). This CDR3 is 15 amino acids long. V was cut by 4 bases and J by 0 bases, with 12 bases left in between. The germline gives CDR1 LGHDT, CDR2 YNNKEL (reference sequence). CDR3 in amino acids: CASSLLGDLNTEAFF. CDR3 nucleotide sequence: TGTGCCAGCAGCCTCCTAGGGGATTTGAACACTGAAGCTTTCTTT.

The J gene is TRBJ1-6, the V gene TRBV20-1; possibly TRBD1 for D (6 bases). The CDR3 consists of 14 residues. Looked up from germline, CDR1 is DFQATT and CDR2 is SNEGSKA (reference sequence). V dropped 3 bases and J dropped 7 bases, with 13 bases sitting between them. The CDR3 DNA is TGCAGTGCTAGTCGGGGGGCACAAAATTCACCCCTCCACTTT. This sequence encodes CSASRGAQNSPLHF.

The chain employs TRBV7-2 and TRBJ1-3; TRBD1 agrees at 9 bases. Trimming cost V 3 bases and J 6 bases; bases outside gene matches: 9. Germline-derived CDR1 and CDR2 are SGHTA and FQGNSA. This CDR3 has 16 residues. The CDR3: CASSFPRTGGENTIYF. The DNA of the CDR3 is TGTGCCAGCAGCTTCCCCCGCACAGGGGGCGAAAACACCATATATTTT.

The CDR3 spells CASSPGDRDSPLHF. Here the CDR3 DNA reads TGTGCCAGCAGCCCCGGGGACAGGGATTCACCCCTCCACTTT. V usage is TRBV3-1 (or the pseudogene TRBV3-2) and J usage is TRBJ1-6; TRBD1 matches 9 bases. Germline loops: CDR1 LGHDT, CDR2 YNNKEL (reference sequence). V trimming: 4 bases; J trimming: 8 bases; junction bases outside the gene matches: 3. CDR3 size: 14 residues.

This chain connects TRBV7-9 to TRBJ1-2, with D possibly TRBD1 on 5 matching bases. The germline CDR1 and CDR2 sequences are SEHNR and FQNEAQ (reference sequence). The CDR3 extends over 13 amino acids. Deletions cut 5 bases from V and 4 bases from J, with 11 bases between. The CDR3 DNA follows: TGTGCCAGCAGCAGCGGGGGGACCTATGGCTACACCTTC. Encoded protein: CASSSGGTYGYTF.

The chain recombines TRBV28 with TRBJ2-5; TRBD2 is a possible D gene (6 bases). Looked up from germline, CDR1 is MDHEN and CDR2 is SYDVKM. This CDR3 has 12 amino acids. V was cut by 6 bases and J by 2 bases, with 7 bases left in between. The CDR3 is CASRGGQETQYF. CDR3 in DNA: TGTGCCAGCAGGGGAGGACAAGAGACCCAGTACTTC.

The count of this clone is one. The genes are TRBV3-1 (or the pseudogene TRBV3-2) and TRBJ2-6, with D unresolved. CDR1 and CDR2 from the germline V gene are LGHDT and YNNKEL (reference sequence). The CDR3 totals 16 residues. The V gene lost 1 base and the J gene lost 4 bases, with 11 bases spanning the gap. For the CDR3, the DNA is TGTGCCAGCAGCCAAGGCACTCCCCTAGGGGCCAACGTCCTGACTTTC. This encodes CASSQGTPLGANVLTF.

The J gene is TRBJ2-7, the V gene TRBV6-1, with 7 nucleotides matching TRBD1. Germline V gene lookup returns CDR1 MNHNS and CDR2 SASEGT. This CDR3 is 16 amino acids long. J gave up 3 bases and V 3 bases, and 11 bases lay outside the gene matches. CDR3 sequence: CASSEQPRDRGYEQYF. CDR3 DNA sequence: TGTGCCAGCAGTGAGCAACCCCGGGACAGAGGCTACGAGCAGTACTTC.

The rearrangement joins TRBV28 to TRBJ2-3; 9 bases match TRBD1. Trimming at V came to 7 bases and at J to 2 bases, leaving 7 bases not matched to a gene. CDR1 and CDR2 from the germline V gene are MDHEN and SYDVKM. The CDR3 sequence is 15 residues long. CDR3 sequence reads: CASTFGTGFTDTQYF. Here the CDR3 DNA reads TGTGCCAGCACATTTGGGACAGGGTTCACAGATACGCAGTATTTT. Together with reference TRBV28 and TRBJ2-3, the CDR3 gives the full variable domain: DVKVTQSSRYLVKRTGEKVFLECVQDMDHENMFWYRQDPGLGLRLIYFSYDVKMKEKGDIPEGYSVSREKKERFSLILESASTNQTSMYLCASTFGTGFTDTQYFGPGTRLTVL.

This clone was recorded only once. The CDR3 bases are TGTGCCAGCAGTACAGGCCCGGGACAGGGGAGACACGAGCAGTACTTC. Protein sequence: CASSTGPGQGRHEQYF. This chain uses TRBV2 with TRBJ2-7, with 10 bases that match TRBD1. There are 16 residues in the CDR3. Trimming removed 5 bases from V and 5 bases from J; junction bases left unmatched: 12. CDR1 and CDR2 (germline): SNHLY, FYNNEI.